Detailed here is one T cell receptor (beta chain). This specimen comes from a study of blood T cells in healthy people across ages. Whole-study context: Researchers report that template switching captured about one barcoded beta molecule per two T cells.

Together with a sample-barcoded 5' primer, a J-beta primer mix was included in a second PCR lasting about 7 to 11 cycles. Template switching added a 12-random-nucleotide identifier to every cDNA molecule. Using its own MiXCR run on the 5' RACE reads, TCRdb lists one record per CDR3 protein. The repertoire has 850,000 to 1,100,000 distinct CDR3 sequences, less than 45% of them found once; the top ten carry about an eighth. The germline gives CDR1 MNHEY, CDR2 SMNVEV (reference sequence). V lost 6 bases to trimming and J lost 0 bases, with 8 bases between them. The CDR3 totals 13 residues. Collection of around 10 milliliters of peripheral blood was performed for each donor. Isolation recovered at least 6.5 million PBMCs from every sample.

The sequencing sample was made of blood. The receptor was isolated from a man in his late teens or twenties in good health. The chain combines TRBV27 with TRBJ1-1; possibly TRBD1 for D (6 bases). The CDR3 sequence: CASRDRLNTEAFF. Here the CDR3 DNA reads TGTGCCAGCAGAGACAGGTTGAACACTGAAGCTTTCTTT.